Following are 6 T cell receptor beta chains from one sample sequenced in a study of T cells in tuberculosis. As to time point: new active TB diagnosis, blood taken before or within 7 days of starting treatment. The repertoire was sequenced with immunoSEQ multiplex PCR; TCRdb's copy has only in-frame clones and lacks some. The table has around 33,000 clones, 93% seen once. Sequenced here: PBMCs, sampled at tuberculosis diagnosis. Receptors were obtained from an adult with tuberculosis.

This chain's CDR3 is CASSTQGIGTEAFF. CDR3 DNA: TGCGCCAGCAGCACGCAGGGGATTGGGACTGAAGCTTTCTTT. This chain links TRBV5-1 with TRBJ1-1, with D possibly matching TRBD1 (6 bases). CDR3 size: 14 residues. Germline loops: CDR1 SGHRS, CDR2 YFSETQ. V lost 4 bases and J lost 5, with 15 bases in between.

The CDR3 region is CASSLGEDGELFF. CDR3 DNA: TGTGCCAGCAGCTTGGGAGAAGACGGGGAGCTGTTTTTT. This chain uses TRBV7-6 with TRBJ2-2; maybe TRBD2 (5 bases). This CDR3 spans 13 amino acids. Germline V gene lookup returns CDR1 SGHVS and CDR2 FNYEAQ. Trimming removed 3 bases at V and 7 bases at J, with 9 bases between.

This clone was seen more than once but under ten times. The CDR3 DNA reads TGCGCCAGCAGCCCGGGTGAGAGTTACAATGAGCAGTTCTTC. This codes for CASSPGESYNEQFF. The rearrangement uses TRBV5-1 and TRBJ2-1, with D uncertain. CDR3 length: 14 amino acids. Germline V gene lookup returns CDR1 SGHRS and CDR2 YFSETQ. The ends were cut back, 4 bases at V and 4 bases at J, with 12 bases in the middle.

The V call is TRBV4-2, the J call TRBJ2-1, with 11 bases fitting TRBD2. Germline CDR1 and CDR2: LGHNA and YNFKEQ. V shed 4 bases and J 6 bases; nucleotides not matched to a gene: 11. This CDR3 has 17 residues. In DNA form, the CDR3 reads TGTGCCAGCAGCCCCCGAGAGGGACTAGCGGACACCAATGAGCAGTTCTTC. This sequence encodes CASSPREGLADTNEQFF.

This chain links TRBV12-5 with TRBJ1-2; the D gene is possibly TRBD1 (6 bases). Trimming stripped 5 bases from V and 8 bases from J, with 15 bases between. The length of the CDR3 is 13 residues. CDR1 is LGHNT, CDR2 FRNRAP, per germline. The CDR3 protein is CASGTLGQTGYTF. The DNA for the CDR3 is TGTGCTAGTGGTACGCTCGGACAGACGGGCTACACCTTC.

The CDR3, as DNA: TGCGCCAGCAGCCAAGATCCCGGACATCCTAAAAATGAGCAGTTCTTC. Protein product: CASSQDPGHPKNEQFF. This sequence joins TRBV4-1 and TRBJ2-1; possible D gene TRBD1, 5 bases. V was shortened by 0 bases and J by 7 bases, with 16 bases between the two germline ends. Germline CDR1 and CDR2: MGHRA and YSYEKL. This CDR3 has 16 amino acids.